This T cell receptor beta chain derives from a study of T cell responses to AZD1222 COVID-19 vaccine. This CDR3 has 15 residues. Deletions cut 4 bases from V and 1 base from J, with 13 bases between. Germline V gene lookup returns CDR1 SNHLY and CDR2 FYNNEI. Assay used: immunoSEQ multiplex PCR; TCRdb lists only in-frame clones, some missing. Of some 150,000 clones listed, 90% to 95% are singletons. This specimen was peripheral blood, taken on day 0 of MenACWY control vaccination. The chain combines TRBV2 with TRBJ1-1; D uncertain. This TCR came from an adult in good health. CDR3 loop: CASSALREANTEAFF. The DNA of the CDR3 is TGTGCCAGCAGTGCACTCCGGGAGGCGAACACTGAAGCTTTCTTT.